This TCR beta chain was captured in a study of regulatory T cells in long-lasting Graves disease. Investigators prepared the TCR beta libraries by applying iRepertoire HTBI primers and Arm-PCR of CDR3 regions. TCRdb re-called the multiplex PCR reads through MiXCR, storing one row per CDR3 protein. The profile shows 400,000 or so distinct CDR3 sequences, under 25% of them singletons. The sample holds a few counts of this clonotype. Documented time point: persistent/refractory GD, antithyroid drugs over 5 years with positive TRAb. Isolated PBMC RNA provided the starting material for the TCR library. This TCR was recovered from a female donor with Graves disease. The sample here was peripheral blood mononuclear cells (PBMCs), taken when the disease was refractory, from a patient treated with antithyroid drugs.

The CDR3 DNA reads as TGTGCCAGCAGTCACTCCTATAATTCACCCCTCCACTTT. Its translation: CASSHSYNSPLHF. The chain recombines TRBV25-1 with TRBJ1-6; D call uncertain. This CDR3 has 13 residues. With 5 bases removed from V and 0 bases from J, the gap between germline ends came to 2 bases. Germline loops: CDR1 MGHDK, CDR2 SYGVNS.